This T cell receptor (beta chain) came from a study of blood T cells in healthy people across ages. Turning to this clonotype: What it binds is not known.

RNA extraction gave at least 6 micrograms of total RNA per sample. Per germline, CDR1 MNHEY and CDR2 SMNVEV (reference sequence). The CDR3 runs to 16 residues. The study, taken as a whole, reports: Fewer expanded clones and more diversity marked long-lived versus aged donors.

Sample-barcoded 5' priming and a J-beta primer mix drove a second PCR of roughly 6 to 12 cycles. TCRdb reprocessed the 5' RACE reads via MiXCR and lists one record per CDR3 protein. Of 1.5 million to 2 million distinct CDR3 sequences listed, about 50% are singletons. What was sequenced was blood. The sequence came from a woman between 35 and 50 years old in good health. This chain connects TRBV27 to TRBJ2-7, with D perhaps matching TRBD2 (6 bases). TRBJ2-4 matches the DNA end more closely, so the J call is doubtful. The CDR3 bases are TGTGCCAGCAGTTTTCGTCAGGGACTTACCAAAAACATTCAGTACTTC. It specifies CASSFRQGLTKNIQYF.